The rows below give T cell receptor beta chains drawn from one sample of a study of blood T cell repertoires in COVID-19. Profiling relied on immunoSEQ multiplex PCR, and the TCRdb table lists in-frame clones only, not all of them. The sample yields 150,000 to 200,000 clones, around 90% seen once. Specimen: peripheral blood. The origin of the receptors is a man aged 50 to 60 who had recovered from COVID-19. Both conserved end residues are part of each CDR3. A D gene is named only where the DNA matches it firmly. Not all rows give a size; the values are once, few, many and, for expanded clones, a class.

CDR3aa: CASSVGDNRGRDGYTF
CDR3nt: TGTGCCAGCAGCGTAGGGGATAACAGGGGGCGAGATGGCTACACCTTC
abundance: -
v_gene: TRBV9
d_gene: TRBD1
j_gene: TRBJ1-2

CDR3aa: CASSLSGVNTGELFF
CDR3nt: TGTGCCAGCAGCTTGTCGGGGGTGAACACCGGGGAGCTGTTTTTT
abundance: -
v_gene: TRBV5-6
d_gene: -
j_gene: TRBJ2-2

CDR3aa: CASSSATSGPHNEQFF
CDR3nt: TGTGCCAGCAGCTCCGCAACTAGCGGGCCTCACAATGAGCAGTTCTTC
abundance: -
v_gene: TRBV7-2
d_gene: TRBD2
j_gene: TRBJ2-1

CDR3aa: CASRSTGGSLNYGYTF
CDR3nt: TGTGCCAGCAGATCGACAGGGGGCTCTCTTAACTATGGCTACACCTTC
abundance: -
v_gene: TRBV9
d_gene: TRBD1
j_gene: TRBJ1-2

CDR3aa: CASWSGGYEKLFF
CDR3nt: TGTGCCAGCTGGAGCGGGGGGTATGAAAAACTGTTTTTT
abundance: -
v_gene: TRBV6-5
d_gene: -
j_gene: TRBJ1-4

CDR3aa: CASSMSGSAGGREQYF
CDR3nt: TGTGCCAGTAGTATGTCCGGGTCGGCAGGGGGCAGGGAGCAGTACTTC
abundance: -
v_gene: TRBV19
d_gene: TRBD1
j_gene: TRBJ2-7

CDR3aa: CASSLDLRNLVGSYEQYF
CDR3nt: TGTGCCAGCAGCTTAGATCTTCGTAATCTCGTCGGGAGCTACGAGCAGTACTTC
abundance: once
v_gene: TRBV11-2
d_gene: -
j_gene: TRBJ2-7

CDR3aa: CASSRVAGGQPQHF
CDR3nt: TGTGCCAGCAGTCGGGTGGCAGGGGGTCAGCCCCAGCATTTT
abundance: -
v_gene: TRBV28
d_gene: TRBD1
j_gene: TRBJ1-5

CDR3aa: CASSLQRGGTDTQYF
CDR3nt: TGTGCCAGCAGCTTACAGCGGGGGGGCACAGATACGCAGTATTTT
abundance: -
v_gene: TRBV7-9
d_gene: TRBD2
j_gene: TRBJ2-3

CDR3aa: CASSLGLAGDRYEQYF
CDR3nt: TGTGCCAGCAGCTTAGGACTAGCGGGAGATCGGTACGAGCAGTACTTC
abundance: -
v_gene: TRBV11-2
d_gene: TRBD2
j_gene: TRBJ2-7

CDR3aa: CASTLRDSYEQFF
CDR3nt: TGTGCCAGCACCCTCCGGGACAGCTATGAGCAGTTCTTC
abundance: -
v_gene: TRBV5-4
d_gene: TRBD1
j_gene: TRBJ2-1

CDR3aa: CASITGRWTEAFF
CDR3nt: TGTGCCAGCATTACAGGGAGATGGACTGAAGCTTTCTTT
abundance: once
v_gene: TRBV28
d_gene: -
j_gene: TRBJ1-1

CDR3aa: CASSLRTGDYEQYF
CDR3nt: TGCGCCAGCAGCCTACGGACAGGGGACTACGAGCAGTACTTC
abundance: -
v_gene: TRBV5-1
d_gene: TRBD1
j_gene: TRBJ2-7

CDR3aa: CASSSGTTGETQYF
CDR3nt: TGCGCCAGCAGTTCCGGGACTACGGGGGAGACCCAGTACTTC
abundance: -
v_gene: TRBV5-1
d_gene: TRBD2
j_gene: TRBJ2-5

CDR3aa: CASSPRQALSYEQYF
CDR3nt: TGTGCCAGCAGCCCAAGACAGGCCCTCTCCTACGAGCAGTACTTC
abundance: -
v_gene: TRBV6-5
d_gene: -
j_gene: TRBJ2-7

CDR3aa: CASSLVRTAGELFF
CDR3nt: TGTGCCAGCAGCTTAGTTCGTACAGCCGGGGAGCTGTTTTTT
abundance: once
v_gene: TRBV7-8
d_gene: -
j_gene: TRBJ2-2